This is a list of T cell receptor beta chains from one sample in a study of T cell changes during pregnancy in multiple sclerosis. Using immunoSEQ multiplex PCR, the repertoire was profiled, and TCRdb retains in-frame clones only, with some absent. The sample carries about 75,000 clones, 94% recorded once. The material was CD4+ T cells from peripheral blood mononuclear cells, obtained after pregnancy. Every receptor here comes from a female donor with multiple sclerosis, enrolled in a pregnancy study. Both conserved end residues are part of each CDR3. The D gene is left open where the match is weak. Clone sizes are given selectively: once, few, many, or a class where the clone is expanded.

V gene: TRBV9
clone size: NA
J gene: TRBJ1-1
D gene: TRBD1
CDR3 protein: CASRRDSALNTEAFF
CDR3 DNA: TGTGCCAGCAGGCGGGACAGCGCCTTGAACACTGAAGCTTTCTTT

V gene: TRBV28
clone size: NA
J gene: TRBJ2-5
D gene: NA
CDR3 protein: CASSSQGETQYF
CDR3 DNA: TGTGCCAGCAGTTCCCAGGGAGAGACCCAGTACTTC

V gene: TRBV18
clone size: once
J gene: TRBJ2-7
D gene: NA
CDR3 protein: CASSPNRAQSYEQYF
CDR3 DNA: TGTGCCAGCTCCCCCAACAGGGCCCAATCCTACGAGCAGTACTTC

V gene: TRBV4-3
clone size: NA
J gene: TRBJ2-1
D gene: TRBD1
CDR3 protein: CASSQGSTGVAYNEQFF
CDR3 DNA: TGCGCCAGCAGCCAAGGGTCGACAGGGGTGGCCTACAATGAGCAGTTCTTC

V gene: TRBV25-1
clone size: NA
J gene: TRBJ2-5
D gene: NA
CDR3 protein: CASSARERETQYF
CDR3 DNA: TGTGCCAGCAGTGCCAGGGAACGAGAGACCCAGTACTTC

V gene: TRBV4-3
clone size: NA
J gene: TRBJ2-4
D gene: TRBD1
CDR3 protein: CASSQRGTVGIQYF
CDR3 DNA: TGCGCCAGCAGCCAACGTGGGACAGTTGGCATTCAGTACTTC

V gene: TRBV7-2
clone size: once
J gene: TRBJ1-3
D gene: NA
CDR3 protein: CASSLDGGLSGTIYF
CDR3 DNA: TGTGCCAGCAGCTTAGACGGGGGACTCAGCGGCACCATATATTTT

V gene: TRBV6-6
clone size: once
J gene: TRBJ2-7
D gene: TRBD2
CDR3 protein: CASSFSTSGINEQYF
CDR3 DNA: TGTGCCAGCAGTTTTTCAACTAGCGGGATAAACGAGCAGTACTTC

V gene: TRBV19
clone size: once
J gene: TRBJ2-1
D gene: TRBD2
CDR3 protein: CASSMLAGVAEQFF
CDR3 DNA: TGTGCCAGTAGTATGCTAGCGGGAGTGGCTGAGCAGTTCTTC

V gene: TRBV18
clone size: once
J gene: TRBJ2-7
D gene: NA
CDR3 protein: CASSGQYTYEQYF
CDR3 DNA: TGTGCCAGCTCGGGGCAATACACCTACGAGCAGTACTTC

V gene: TRBV6-5
clone size: NA
J gene: TRBJ2-3
D gene: TRBD2
CDR3 protein: CASSPTSGATQYF
CDR3 DNA: TGTGCCAGCAGTCCAACTAGCGGGGCTACGCAGTATTTT

V gene: TRBV7-9
clone size: NA
J gene: TRBJ2-7
D gene: NA
CDR3 protein: CASSLEAGAPDF
CDR3 DNA: TGTGCCAGCAGCTTAGAGGCAGGGGCCCCCGACTTC

V gene: TRBV29-1
clone size: NA
J gene: TRBJ1-1
D gene: TRBD1
CDR3 protein: CSGVTGRTEAFF
CDR3 DNA: TGCAGCGGTGTGACAGGGAGGACTGAAGCTTTCTTT

V gene: TRBV27
clone size: NA
J gene: TRBJ2-1
D gene: TRBD2
CDR3 protein: CASSPGRRVGLAVNEQFF
CDR3 DNA: TGTGCCAGCAGTCCGGGACGGCGGGTAGGCCTAGCGGTGAATGAGCAGTTCTTC

V gene: TRBV5-1
clone size: NA
J gene: TRBJ1-1
D gene: TRBD1
CDR3 protein: CASSPGTGNTEAFF
CDR3 DNA: TGCGCCAGCAGCCCGGGGACAGGTAACACTGAAGCTTTCTTT

V gene: TRBV6-6
clone size: NA
J gene: TRBJ1-1
D gene: NA
CDR3 protein: CASSRRRGAEAFF
CDR3 DNA: TGTGCCAGCAGCCGACGAAGGGGCGCTGAAGCTTTCTTT

V gene: TRBV19
clone size: NA
J gene: TRBJ2-4
D gene: TRBD2
CDR3 protein: CASSNGGPASGESLKNIQYF
CDR3 DNA: TGTGCCAGTAGCAATGGGGGGCCGGCTAGCGGGGAGTCCCTCAAAAACATTCAGTACTTC

V gene: TRBV7-9
clone size: few
J gene: TRBJ2-2
D gene: NA
CDR3 protein: CASSLDSGELFF
CDR3 DNA: TGTGCCAGCAGCTTAGACTCCGGGGAGCTGTTTTTT

V gene: TRBV11-2
clone size: NA
J gene: TRBJ2-1
D gene: TRBD1
CDR3 protein: CASRWTGGGNEQFF
CDR3 DNA: TGTGCCAGCAGATGGACAGGGGGAGGGAATGAGCAGTTCTTC

V gene: TRBV9
clone size: NA
J gene: TRBJ1-4
D gene: NA
CDR3 protein: CASSARGGLGEKLFF
CDR3 DNA: TGTGCCAGCAGCGCCAGGGGAGGGTTGGGTGAAAAACTGTTTTTT

V gene: TRBV19
clone size: NA
J gene: TRBJ1-2
D gene: TRBD1
CDR3 protein: CASSLTGGVSGYTF
CDR3 DNA: TGTGCCAGTAGCCTGACAGGGGGCGTTAGTGGCTACACCTTC

V gene: TRBV23-1
clone size: NA
J gene: TRBJ2-3
D gene: TRBD1
CDR3 protein: CALPRDRGRLEADTQYF
CDR3 DNA: TGCGCCCTCCCCCGGGACAGGGGGCGCTTGGAGGCAGATACGCAGTATTTT

V gene: TRBV7-6
clone size: once
J gene: TRBJ1-4
D gene: TRBD1
CDR3 protein: CASSRPYGQVQTEKLFF
CDR3 DNA: TGTGCCAGCAGCCGTCCCTATGGACAGGTGCAGACCGAAAAACTGTTTTTT

V gene: TRBV7-8
clone size: NA
J gene: TRBJ1-1
D gene: NA
CDR3 protein: CASSFAPRGAADTEAFF
CDR3 DNA: TGTGCCAGCAGCTTCGCCCCTCGGGGGGCAGCGGACACTGAAGCTTTCTTT

V gene: TRBV7-2
clone size: NA
J gene: TRBJ1-1
D gene: TRBD1
CDR3 protein: CASSAGGGGTEAFF
CDR3 DNA: TGTGCCAGCAGCGCAGGGGGCGGGGGCACTGAAGCTTTCTTT

V gene: TRBV6-5
clone size: NA
J gene: TRBJ2-2
D gene: NA
CDR3 protein: CASRQSGYTGELFF
CDR3 DNA: TGTGCCAGCAGACAAAGCGGATACACCGGGGAGCTGTTTTTT

V gene: TRBV28
clone size: NA
J gene: TRBJ1-5
D gene: NA
CDR3 protein: CASSPGTLQPQHF
CDR3 DNA: TGTGCCAGCAGCCCAGGGACTCTGCAGCCCCAGCATTTT

V gene: TRBV5-6
clone size: NA
J gene: TRBJ1-3
D gene: NA
CDR3 protein: CASSLQGPGNTIYF
CDR3 DNA: TGTGCCAGCAGCTTACAGGGTCCTGGAAACACCATATATTTT

V gene: TRBV5-4
clone size: NA
J gene: TRBJ2-7
D gene: NA
CDR3 protein: CASSLPGPRYEQYF
CDR3 DNA: TGTGCCAGCAGCTTACCGGGTCCAAGATACGAGCAGTACTTC

V gene: TRBV7-3
clone size: NA
J gene: TRBJ2-7
D gene: NA
CDR3 protein: CASSLDRTSYEQYF
CDR3 DNA: TGTGCCAGCAGCCTCGACAGAACCTCCTACGAGCAGTACTTC

V gene: TRBV28
clone size: NA
J gene: TRBJ1-1
D gene: TRBD1
CDR3 protein: CASTPQGMNTEAFF
CDR3 DNA: TGTGCCAGCACCCCACAGGGGATGAACACTGAAGCTTTCTTT

V gene: TRBV10-3
clone size: NA
J gene: TRBJ2-1
D gene: TRBD2
CDR3 protein: CAFGTSGSKNEQFF
CDR3 DNA: TGTGCCTTTGGGACTAGCGGGAGTAAAAATGAGCAGTTCTTC

V gene: TRBV29-1
clone size: NA
J gene: TRBJ2-3
D gene: NA
CDR3 protein: CSASGPAGDTQYF
CDR3 DNA: TGCAGCGCTTCGGGCCCGGCGGGAGATACGCAGTATTTT

V gene: TRBV28
clone size: NA
J gene: TRBJ2-2
D gene: TRBD2
CDR3 protein: CASRRTSGRFGELFF
CDR3 DNA: TGTGCCAGCAGACGGACTAGCGGGAGGTTCGGGGAGCTGTTTTTT

V gene: TRBV5-1
clone size: NA
J gene: TRBJ2-1
D gene: TRBD2
CDR3 protein: CASSIAGSSYNEQFF
CDR3 DNA: TGCGCCAGCTCTATAGCGGGCAGCTCCTACAATGAGCAGTTCTTC